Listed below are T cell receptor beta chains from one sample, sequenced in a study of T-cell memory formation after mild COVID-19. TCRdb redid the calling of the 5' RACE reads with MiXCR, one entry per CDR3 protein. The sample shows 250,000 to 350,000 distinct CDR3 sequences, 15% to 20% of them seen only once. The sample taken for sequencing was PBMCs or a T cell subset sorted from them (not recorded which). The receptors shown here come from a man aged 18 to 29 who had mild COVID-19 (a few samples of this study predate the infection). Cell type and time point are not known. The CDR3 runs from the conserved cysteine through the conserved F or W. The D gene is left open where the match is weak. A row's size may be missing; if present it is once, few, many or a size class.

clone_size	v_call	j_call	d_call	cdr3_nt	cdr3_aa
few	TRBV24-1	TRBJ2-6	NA	TGTGCCACCAGTGATCCGCGACTTGGAGGGGCCAACGTCCTGACTTTC	CATSDPRLGGANVLTF
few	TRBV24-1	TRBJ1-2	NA	TGTGCCACCAGTGAACTCCCACCAGTGCCCCAAGCAGGAGATCTACCTTATGGCTACACCTTC	CATSELPPVPQAGDLPYGYTF
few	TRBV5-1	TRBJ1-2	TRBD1	TGCGCCAGCAGCTTGGAGGACAGGGATCTCGGCTACACCTTC	CASSLEDRDLGYTF
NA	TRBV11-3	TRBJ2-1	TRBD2	TGTGCCAGCAGCTCTCCGGGACTAGCACTCGAGCAGTTCTTC	CASSSPGLALEQFF
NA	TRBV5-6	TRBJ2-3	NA	TGTGCCAGCAGATCTGACAGAACTACGCAGTATTTT	CASRSDRTTQYF
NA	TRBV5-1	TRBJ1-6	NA	TGCGCCAGCAGCTTGAGCCCCCCGAGCTCCTATAATTCACCCCTCCACTTT	CASSLSPPSSYNSPLHF
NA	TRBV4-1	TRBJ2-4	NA	TGCGCCAGCAGCCAAGATACGGCCGACGGTGACATTCAGTACTTC	CASSQDTADGDIQYF
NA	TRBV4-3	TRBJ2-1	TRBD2	TGCGCCAGCAGCCTCGGACTAGACTCCTACAATGAGCAGTTCTTC	CASSLGLDSYNEQFF
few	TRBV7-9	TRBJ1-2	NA	TGTGCCAGCAGCCGAGAAGATTATGGCTACACCTTC	CASSREDYGYTF
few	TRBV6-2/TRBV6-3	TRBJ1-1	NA	TGTGCCAGCAGGAAGAGGGAACAGGGGAACACTGAAGCTTTCTTT	CASRKREQGNTEAFF
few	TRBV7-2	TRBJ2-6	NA	TGTGCCAGCAGCTTAGTTTTTCAGGGACTGGCTGGGGCCAACGTCCTGACTTTC	CASSLVFQGLAGANVLTF
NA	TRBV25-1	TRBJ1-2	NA	TGTGCCAGCAGTGAGTCGGTAATGGGAGACTATGGCTACACCTTC	CASSESVMGDYGYTF
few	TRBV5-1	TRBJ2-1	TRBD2	TGCGCCAGCAGCGCGGGCCCCAGCGGGGATGAGCAGTTCTTC	CASSAGPSGDEQFF
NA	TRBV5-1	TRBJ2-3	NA	TGCGCCAGCAGCTTAACGGGGGAGCGCACAGATACGCAGTATTTT	CASSLTGERTDTQYF
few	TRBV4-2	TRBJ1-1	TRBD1	TGTGCCAGCAGCCACCGGGACAGGGACCCTGAAGCTTTCTTT	CASSHRDRDPEAFF
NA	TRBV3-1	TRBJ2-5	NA	TGTGCCAGCAGCCCTGGGGCATCGTACCAAGAGACCCAGTACTTC	CASSPGASYQETQYF
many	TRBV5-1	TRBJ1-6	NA	TGCGCCAGCAGCTTGGCCGGTCCAGAAAATAATTCACCCCTCCACTTT	CASSLAGPENNSPLHF
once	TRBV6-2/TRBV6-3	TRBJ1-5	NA	TGTGCCAGCAGTAACAGGCCTCTTCAAGCCCAGCATTTT	CASSNRPLQAQHF
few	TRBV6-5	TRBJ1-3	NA	TGTGCCAGCAGTTACTCGTTGGCAGGGACAGGAAACACCATATATTTT	CASSYSLAGTGNTIYF
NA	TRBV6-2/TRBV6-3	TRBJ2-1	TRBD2	TGTGCCAGCAGCCCTGGGAGCGGGGGGGCTGGTGAGCAGTTCTTC	CASSPGSGGAGEQFF
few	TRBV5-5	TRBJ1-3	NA	TGTGCCAGCAGCCCGGGGGGGCAGGCGCCCGGAAACACCATATATTTT	CASSPGGQAPGNTIYF
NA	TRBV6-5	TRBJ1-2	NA	TGTGCCAGCACCCCGCGTCCGGGGGCCTATGGCTACACCTTC	CASTPRPGAYGYTF
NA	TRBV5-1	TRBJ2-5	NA	TGCGCCAGCAGCTTAACCCTAACCCCAGAGACCCAGTACTTC	CASSLTLTPETQYF
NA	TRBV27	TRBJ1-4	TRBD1	TGTGCCAGCAGTCTAGGGACAGGGGGCGCGTATGAAAAACTGTTTTTT	CASSLGTGGAYEKLFF
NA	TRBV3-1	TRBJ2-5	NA	TGTGCCAGCAGCCCGTCAGTAGGCGGGGAGACCCAGTACTTC	CASSPSVGGETQYF
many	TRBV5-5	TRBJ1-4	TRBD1	TGTGCCAGCAGCTTGACAGGACAGGGGGTCCAAAAACTGTTTTTT	CASSLTGQGVQKLFF
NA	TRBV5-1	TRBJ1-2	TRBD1	TGCGCCAGCAGTACCGGGACAGGGGATGGCTACACCTTC	CASSTGTGDGYTF
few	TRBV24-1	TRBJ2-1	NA	TGTGCCACCAGTGCCTACAATGAGCAGTTCTTC	CATSAYNEQFF
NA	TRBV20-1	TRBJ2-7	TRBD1	TGCAGTGCTAGAGATCAGGGGGCCCGACTCGAGCAGTACTTC	CSARDQGARLEQYF
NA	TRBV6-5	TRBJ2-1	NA	TGTGCCAGCAGTTACGATGAGGAAAATGAGCAGTTCTTC	CASSYDEENEQFF
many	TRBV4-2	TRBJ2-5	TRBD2	TGTGCCAGCAGCCCCGGACGGGGGGAAGAGACCCAGTACTTC	CASSPGRGEETQYF
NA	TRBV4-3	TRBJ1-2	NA	TGCGCCAGCAGCCAAGGGAATACTAGTCCCTCAGGCTACACCTTC	CASSQGNTSPSGYTF
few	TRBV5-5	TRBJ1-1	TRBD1	TGTGCCAGCAGCTCAGGGGGCGGGATGAACACTGAAGCTTTCTTT	CASSSGGGMNTEAFF
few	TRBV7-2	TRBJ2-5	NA	TGTGCCAGCAGCTTTCTCAAGGCCGGGGAGACCCAGTACTTC	CASSFLKAGETQYF
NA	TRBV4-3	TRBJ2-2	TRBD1	TGCGCCAGCAGCCAAGGGGACAGGGGGGATACCGGGGAGCTGTTTTTT	CASSQGDRGDTGELFF
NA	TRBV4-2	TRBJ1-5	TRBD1	TGTGCCAGCAGCCAAGATGCCCAGGGGGTCGATCAGCCCCAGCATTTT	CASSQDAQGVDQPQHF
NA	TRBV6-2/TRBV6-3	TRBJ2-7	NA	TGTGCCAGCAGTCGTTTTCCCTACGAGCAGTACTTC	CASSRFPYEQYF
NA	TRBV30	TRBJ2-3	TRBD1	TGTGCCTGGAGGGAGACAGGGAGCACAGATACGCAGTATTTT	CAWRETGSTDTQYF
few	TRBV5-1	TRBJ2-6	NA	TGCGCCACCAACATTCACTCTGGGGCCAACGTCCTGACTTTC	CATNIHSGANVLTF
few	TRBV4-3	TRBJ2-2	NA	TGCGCCAGCAGCCAAGACGCTCTTGACGGGCTGAACACCGGGGAGCTGTTTTTT	CASSQDALDGLNTGELFF
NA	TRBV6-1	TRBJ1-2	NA	TGTGCCAGCAGTGCCTTTTCCTATGGCTACACCTTC	CASSAFSYGYTF
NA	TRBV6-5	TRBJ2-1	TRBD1	TGTGCCAGTACAGGGGGGAATGAGCAGTTCTTC	CASTGGNEQFF
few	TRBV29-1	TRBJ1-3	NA	TGCAGCGCCCAGGGACGAGCCAACTCTGGAAACACCATATATTTT	CSAQGRANSGNTIYF